This T cell receptor (beta chain) was captured by sequencing in a study of T-cell reconstitution after alpha-beta-depleted transplantation in children. This clonotype was observed at least ten times. This sample's TCRbeta library carried unique molecular identifier barcodes. One entry per CDR3 protein, called by TCRdb with MiXCR from the PCR reads. The sample records 200,000 to 300,000 distinct CDR3 sequences, approximately 12% being singletons. Germline CDR1 MNHNS, CDR2 SASEGT. V lost 2 bases, J lost 6 bases, and 4 bases stayed unmatched. The CDR3 is 14 residues long. The sequences come from PBMCs from the stem cell graft donor, collected from the stem cell graft. The receptor comes from a human donor who donated a stem cell graft to a child with acute lymphoblastic leukemia. The rearrangement joins TRBV6-1 to TRBJ2-3, with 8 bases lining up with TRBD2. CDR3 in amino acids: CASSERGGHDTQYF. The CDR3 nucleotides read TGTGCCAGCAGTGAACGGGGGGGGCATGATACGCAGTATTTT.